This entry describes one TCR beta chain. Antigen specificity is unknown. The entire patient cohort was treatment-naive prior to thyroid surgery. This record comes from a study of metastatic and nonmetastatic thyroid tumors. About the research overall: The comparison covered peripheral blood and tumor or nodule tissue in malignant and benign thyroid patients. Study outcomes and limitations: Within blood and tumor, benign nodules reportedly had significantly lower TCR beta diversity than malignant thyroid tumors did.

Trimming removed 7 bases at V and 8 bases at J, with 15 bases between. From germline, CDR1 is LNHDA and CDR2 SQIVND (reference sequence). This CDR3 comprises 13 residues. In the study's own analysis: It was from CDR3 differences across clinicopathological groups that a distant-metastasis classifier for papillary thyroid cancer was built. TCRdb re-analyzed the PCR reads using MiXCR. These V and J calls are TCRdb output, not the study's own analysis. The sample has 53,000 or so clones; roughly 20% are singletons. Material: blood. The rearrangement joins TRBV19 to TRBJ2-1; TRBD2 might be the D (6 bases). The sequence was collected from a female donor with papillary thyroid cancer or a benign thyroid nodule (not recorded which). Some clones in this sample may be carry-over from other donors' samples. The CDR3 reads CASTGTAVDEQFF. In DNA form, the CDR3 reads TGTGCCAGTACCGGGACTGCCGTCGATGAGCAGTTCTTC.